One and the same sample provided the 14 T cell receptor beta chains below, sequenced in a study of identical twins. Via MiXCR, TCRdb re-called the 5' RACE reads, giving one row per CDR3 protein. The sample has 500,000 or so distinct CDR3 sequences; approximately 22% are singletons. The same sample was also used in a study of T cells expressing NK-cell markers.

The specimen was CD4+ T cells sorted from blood. These receptors all stem from a woman younger than 30 in good health.

V usage is TRBV20-1 and J usage is TRBJ1-2; TRBD1 might be the D (6 bases). Germline loops: CDR1 DFQATT, CDR2 SNEGSKA (reference sequence). This CDR3 has 13 amino acids. The V and J ends lost 5 bases and 6 bases respectively, with 16 bases between them. CDR3 in amino acids: CSARDRRPDGYTF. The DNA for the CDR3 is TGCAGTGCTCGCGACAGGCGCCCCGATGGCTACACCTTC.

The CDR3: CASSVTGRETQYF. The CDR3 region has the DNA TGTGCCAGCAGCGTAACCGGGAGAGAGACCCAGTACTTC. V and J are TRBV7-2 and TRBJ2-5, with D possibly matching TRBD2 (6 bases). Germline V gene lookup returns CDR1 SGHTA and CDR2 FQGNSA. The germline V and J ends were trimmed by 5 bases and 4 bases, with 11 bases remaining between them. The CDR3 runs to 13 residues.

The CDR3 nucleotides are TGTGCCAGCAGTCCCCACAGGGGGGAGCTATACGGCTACACCTTC. The encoded protein is CASSPHRGELYGYTF. The V call is TRBV12-3 or TRBV12-4, the J call TRBJ1-2; 8 bases map to TRBD1. Unmatched junction bases numbered 13, after V lost 5 bases and J lost 8 bases. This CDR3 is 15 amino acids long.

This chain uses TRBV18 with TRBJ2-1; 7 nucleotides align to TRBD1. After removal of 3 bases from V and 14 bases from J, the junction contained 10 bases not matched to a gene. Germline V lookup: CDR1 KGHSH, CDR2 LQKENI. This CDR3 contains 13 residues. The CDR3 bases are TGTGCCAGCTCACCCTCGGAGGTCCAGGGGGAGTTCTTC. The encoded protein is CASSPSEVQGEFF. The complete variable domain, with remaining parts taken from reference TRBV18 and TRBJ2-1, reads NAGVMQNPRHLVRRRGQEARLRCSPMKGHSHVYWYRQLPEEGLKFMVYLQKENIIDESGMPKERFSAEFPKEGPSILRIQQVVRGDSAAYFCASSPSEVQGEFFGPGTRLTVL.

This clonotype was seen more than once but under ten times. The rearrangement uses TRBV5-1 and TRBJ2-3, with 9 bases aligning to TRBD1. The CDR3 totals 18 residues. Germline assignment: CDR1 SGHRS and CDR2 YFSETQ. With V trimmed by 4 bases and J by 1 base, 13 bases remained unmatched. The CDR3 region has the DNA TGCGCCAGCAGCCCCCACGCCCGGACAGGGGCCGGCACAGATACGCAGTATTTT. Protein sequence: CASSPHARTGAGTDTQYF.

This chain uses TRBV10-3 with TRBJ1-4, with D unclear. This CDR3 contains 14 residues. Per the germline V gene, CDR1 is ENHRY and CDR2 is SYGVKD. Trimming removed 3 bases from V and 5 bases from J, with 10 bases in between. The CDR3 loop reads CAISEAGLNEKLFF. The CDR3 nucleotides read TGTGCCATCAGTGAAGCCGGGCTGAATGAAAAACTGTTTTTT.

This clonotype was seen at least ten times. V and J are TRBV20-1 and TRBJ2-7; 7 nucleotides match TRBD1. The CDR3 is 13 residues long. Germline CDR1 reads DFQATT; CDR2 reads SNEGSKA (reference sequence). V trimming: 3 bases; J trimming: 0 bases; junction bases outside the gene matches: 2. The chain's CDR3 is CSARGQTSYEQYF. In DNA form, the CDR3 reads TGCAGTGCTAGGGGACAGACCTCCTACGAGCAGTACTTC.

In its sample, this clonotype was seen a few times. This chain joins TRBV29-1 and TRBJ1-5, with D hard to call. The germline V gene has CDR1 SQVTM and CDR2 ANQGSEA. Trimming cost V 4 bases and J 1 base, with 8 bases left between them. This CDR3 has 13 amino acids. The CDR3 region is CSVAAGSNQPQHF. Here the CDR3 DNA reads TGCAGCGTTGCGGCAGGAAGCAATCAGCCCCAGCATTTT. The whole variable domain, remainder taken from reference TRBV29-1 and TRBJ1-5, is SAVISQKPSRDICQRGTSLTIQCQVDSQVTMMFWYRQQPGQSLTLIATANQGSEATYESGFVIDKFPISRPNLTFSTLTVSNMSPEDSSIYLCSVAAGSNQPQHFGDGTRLSIL.

The chain has TRBV12-3 or TRBV12-4 and TRBJ1-2; D is uncertain. The CDR3 runs 13 residues. V lost 6 bases, J lost 3 bases, and 11 bases lay in between. The CDR3 DNA is TGTGCCAGCAGCACGGGTATCGACTATGGCTACACCTTC. Protein: CASSTGIDYGYTF.

This clonotype was recorded at least ten times. J is TRBJ2-5 and V is TRBV12-3 or TRBV12-4; 10 bases agree with TRBD2. With V trimmed by 7 bases and J by 4 bases, 15 bases remained unmatched. This CDR3 is 17 amino acids long. CDR3 in DNA: TGTGCCAGCACCAGGACTAGCGGTGGTATCGGAGGAGAGACCCAGTACTTC. This sequence encodes CASTRTSGGIGGETQYF.

The CDR3 DNA is TGTGCCAGCAGCTTGGTCGGTGCCCCTGGACATTTTGGGTCACCCCTCCACTTT. Protein sequence: CASSLVGAPGHFGSPLHF. This chain links TRBV5-5 with TRBJ1-6, with D possibly matching TRBD1 (5 bases). Trimming shortened V by 0 bases and J by 10 bases, and 23 bases separated the two germline ends. Germline V gives CDR1 SGHKS, CDR2 YYEKEE (reference sequence). The CDR3 sequence is 18 residues long.

This clonotype was detected many times. The rearrangement joins TRBV20-1 to TRBJ2-3, with TRBD2 matching over 13 bases. The CDR3 spans 15 residues. Losses at the gene ends were 2 bases for V and 5 bases for J; bases not matched to a gene: 4. Germline values: CDR1 DFQATT, CDR2 SNEGSKA (reference sequence). CDR3 sequence: CSARNRLAGGDTQYF. As DNA, the CDR3 is TGCAGTGCTAGAAATCGACTAGCGGGGGGAGATACGCAGTATTTT.

There are a few counts of this clonotype. The rearrangement links TRBV6-5 to TRBJ1-4; the D is unclear. The CDR3 runs 12 residues. From germline, CDR1 is MNHEY and CDR2 SVGAGI. Trimming took 8 bases from V and 8 from J, leaving 12 bases between them. CDR3 sequence: CASGGVREKLFF. The CDR3 DNA reads as TGTGCCAGCGGCGGGGTACGGGAAAAACTGTTTTTT.

This clonotype was counted at least ten times. The chain uses TRBV20-1 and TRBJ2-1; 9 bases align to TRBD2. V lost 1 base, J lost 5 bases, and 9 bases stayed unmatched. Per germline, CDR1 DFQATT and CDR2 SNEGSKA (reference sequence). CDR3 length: 16 residues. CDR3 nucleotide sequence: TGCAGTGCTAGAGGACCGGGACTAGCTCAAAACAATGAGCAGTTCTTC. It yields the protein CSARGPGLAQNNEQFF.